The rows below give T cell receptor beta chains drawn from one sample of a study of cytomegalovirus exposure and HLA in healthy donors. Sequenced by immunoSEQ multiplex PCR; TCRdb stores in-frame clones only, minus some. The table has 68,000 or so clones, roughly four fifths seen once. The specimen sequenced was PBMCs. The receptor source for this set is a human donor in good health. Both conserved end residues are part of each CDR3. A D gene is named only where the DNA matches it firmly. The size field is filled for only some rows; it gives once, few, many or a size class.

V	D	J	size	DNA	CDR3
TRBV7-9	-	TRBJ1-4	-	TGTGCCAGCAGCTTATCTCAGGAAGAAAAACTGTTTTTT	CASSLSQEEKLFF
TRBV30	-	TRBJ1-1	-	TGTGCCTGGAGCGGCGGGGGGCCCCGCTTCGTGGCTTTCTTT	CAWSGGGPRFVAFF
TRBV27	TRBD2	TRBJ2-1	-	TGTGCCAGCAAGAATACTGCGGGGGGAGCGGGGCCCCCTCTGTTCTTC	CASKNTAGGAGPPLFF
TRBV12-5	TRBD2	TRBJ2-7	-	TGTGCTAGTGGTGGACTAGCGGGGGGGTCCGCATCCCTCTACGAGCAGTACTTC	CASGGLAGGSASLYEQYF
TRBV28	TRBD1	TRBJ1-2	-	TGTGCCAGCAGCTTAAGGACAGGGGGTAACTATGGCTACACCTTC	CASSLRTGGNYGYTF
TRBV21-1	-	TRBJ1-2	-	TGTGCCAGCAGCAAAGAGAAAAGCAAACTGCGCTACACCTTC	CASSKEKSKLRYTF
TRBV7-6	-	TRBJ2-1	-	TGTGCCAGCAGCCGCAGGGAAGGTAACAATGAGCAGTTCTTC	CASSRREGNNEQFF
TRBV15	-	TRBJ2-5	-	TGTGCCACCAGCAGGTTGACTGTACAGGTTGGAGAGACCCAGTACTTC	CATSRLTVQVGETQYF
TRBV18	TRBD2	TRBJ2-5	-	TGTGCCAGCTCACCCCTAGCGGGGCAGCAAGAGACCCAGTACTTC	CASSPLAGQQETQYF
TRBV7-6	TRBD1	TRBJ2-7	-	TGTGCCAGCAGCTCCGGACAGGTGCAGGACGAGCAGTACTTC	CASSSGQVQDEQYF
TRBV6-1	-	TRBJ1-1	-	TGTGCCAGCAACGACAGCCCGAACACTGAAGCTTTCTTT	CASNDSPNTEAFF
TRBV19	-	TRBJ2-3	-	TGTGCCAGTAGTCACTCAGATACGCAGTATTTT	CASSHSDTQYF
TRBV7-9	-	TRBJ2-7	-	TGTGCCAGCAGTTTTACCTACGAGCAGTACTTC	CASSFTYEQYF
TRBV5-5	-	TRBJ2-2	-	TGTGCCAGCAGCTTTCGAGGAGCCGACACCGGGGAGCTGTTTTTT	CASSFRGADTGELFF
TRBV18	-	TRBJ2-7	-	TGTGCCAGCTCATCGCAGGACTACGAGCAGTACTTC	CASSSQDYEQYF
TRBV7-8	TRBD2	TRBJ2-1	few	TGTGCCAGCAGCTCGGACGGCACCGGGACTAGCAATGAGCAGTTCTTC	CASSSDGTGTSNEQFF
TRBV5-8	-	TRBJ2-7	-	TGTGCCAGCAGCTTAATACAGGGCTACGAGCAGTACTTC	CASSLIQGYEQYF
TRBV5-6	-	TRBJ1-5	-	TGTGCCAGCAGCTTGGAGGCAGGGGCTGGCAATCAGCCCCAGCATTTT	CASSLEAGAGNQPQHF
TRBV6-6	-	TRBJ1-1	-	TGTGCCAGCATCCTCCGGACACAGAACACTGAAGCTTTCTTT	CASILRTQNTEAFF
TRBV29-1	-	TRBJ2-5	-	TGCGTATGGGGCTACCAAGAGACCCAGTACTTC	CVWGYQETQYF
TRBV7-9	-	TRBJ1-1	-	TGTGCCAGCAGCCCGGGAGGGCTGGAAACTGAAGCTTTCTTT	CASSPGGLETEAFF
TRBV9	-	TRBJ1-6	few	TGTGCCAGCAGCGGAGGGGGGGGAAATTCACCCCTCCACTTT	CASSGGGGNSPLHF
TRBV4-1	-	TRBJ2-7	-	TGCGCCAGCAGCAGTCTCTTAAGCACGTCGACCTACGAGCAGTACTTC	CASSSLLSTSTYEQYF
TRBV7-9	-	TRBJ2-7	-	TGTGCCAGCAGCCCAACGGGAGTGTCCTACGAGCAGTACTTC	CASSPTGVSYEQYF
TRBV6-4	-	TRBJ2-3	-	TGTGCCAGCAGTGAACTAGCAGGAGATACGCAGTATTTT	CASSELAGDTQYF
TRBV11-3	TRBD1	TRBJ2-3	-	TGTGCCAGCAGTCCGGGACAGGGTCTCGGGAGCACAGATACGCAGTATTTT	CASSPGQGLGSTDTQYF
TRBV5-1	TRBD1	TRBJ2-1	-	TGCGCCAGCAGCTTGACAGGGGGCTCGAACAATGAGCAGTTCTTC	CASSLTGGSNNEQFF
TRBV7-9	TRBD1	TRBJ2-7	-	TGTGCCAGCACTCCCGGGACAGGGATCTACGAGCAGTACTTC	CASTPGTGIYEQYF
TRBV10-3	TRBD1	TRBJ2-3	-	TGTGCCATCAGTGACCGGACAGGGACAGATACGCAGTATTTT	CAISDRTGTDTQYF
TRBV19	TRBD1	TRBJ2-3	few	TGTGCCACCCAGACAGGGAAAGCCACAGATACGCAGTATTTT	CATQTGKATDTQYF
TRBV6-1	TRBD2	TRBJ2-7	-	TGTGCCACCAGGACGGCTAGCGGGGTACTCTACGAGCAGTACTTC	CATRTASGVLYEQYF
TRBV7-9	-	TRBJ2-3	-	TGTGCCAGCAGCTTACGGGGATTCACAGATACGCAGTATTTT	CASSLRGFTDTQYF
TRBV19	TRBD1	TRBJ2-7	-	TGTGCCACCTCGACGACCCGGGGACAGGGGGCCTCCTACGAGCAGTACTTC	CATSTTRGQGASYEQYF
TRBV6-1	TRBD1	TRBJ1-1	-	TGTGCCAGCAGTGAGAGACAGGGTTTTCTGAACACTGAAGCTTTCTTT	CASSERQGFLNTEAFF
TRBV11-2	TRBD2	TRBJ2-7	-	TGTGCCAGCAGCTTGAACCCTAGCGGCAACTACGAGCAGTACTTC	CASSLNPSGNYEQYF
TRBV7-2	TRBD1	TRBJ2-1	-	TGTGCCAGCAGCTTATGGACAGGGCGAAACAATGAGCAGTTCTTC	CASSLWTGRNNEQFF
TRBV7-9	TRBD1	TRBJ1-1	-	TGTGCCAGCAGCCCCCCGGGACAGGGGGCTCGTACTGAAGCTTTCTTT	CASSPPGQGARTEAFF
TRBV30	TRBD1	TRBJ1-1	-	TGTGCCTGGAGTGTATCGGGGACAGGGACCTACACTGAAGCTTTCTTT	CAWSVSGTGTYTEAFF
TRBV30	-	TRBJ1-2	-	TGTGCCTGGAGTGTACTTGTAGGAGGGTCTAACTATGGCTACACCTTC	CAWSVLVGGSNYGYTF
TRBV27	-	TRBJ2-3	-	TGTGCCAGCAGCGATCCCCCGGCAGATACGCAGTATTTT	CASSDPPADTQYF
TRBV13	TRBD2	TRBJ2-3	-	TGTGCCAGCAGGTTAGCGGGGGGCACAGATACGCAGTATTTT	CASRLAGGTDTQYF
TRBV7-3	TRBD2	TRBJ2-1	-	TGTGCCAGCAGCCCCCGGCCCCTGACTAGCGGGGCGGGCAATGAGCAGTTCTTC	CASSPRPLTSGAGNEQFF
TRBV29-1	TRBD2	TRBJ2-7	-	TGCAGCGTTGACGGGCTAGCGGGGGTAAGCTCCTACGAGCAGTACTTC	CSVDGLAGVSSYEQYF
TRBV27	-	TRBJ2-3	once	TGTGCCAGCAGTTTAGAGGGCGGCACAGATACGCAGTATTTT	CASSLEGGTDTQYF
TRBV6-1	-	TRBJ1-1	few	TGTGCCAGCCGGAACAGGATGAACACTGAAGCTTTCTTT	CASRNRMNTEAFF
TRBV18	-	TRBJ2-1	-	TGTGCCAGCTCACTGGACTTCCGAGACAATGAGCAGTTCTTC	CASSLDFRDNEQFF
TRBV21-1	-	TRBJ1-1	once	TGTGCCAGCAGTAATATGGGGGGCAGGGGGTTGAAGGTAGACACTGAAGCTTTCTTT	CASSNMGGRGLKVDTEAFF
TRBV19	TRBD1	TRBJ1-5	-	TGTGCCAGTAGTCCCGGGACAGTACCTTATAGCAATCAGCCCCAGCATTTT	CASSPGTVPYSNQPQHF
TRBV27	-	TRBJ1-2	-	TGTGCCAGCAGTTTATTGCGGGGGACCGGCTACACCTTC	CASSLLRGTGYTF
TRBV5-6	-	TRBJ1-2	-	TGTGCCAGCAGCTTTATCGGGAACTATGGCTACACCTTC	CASSFIGNYGYTF
TRBV10-3	-	TRBJ1-1	-	TGTGCCATCAGTGAGATCGGGGGGGGGAACACTGAAGCTTTCTTT	CAISEIGGGNTEAFF
TRBV7-8	-	TRBJ2-1	-	TGTGCCAGCAGCTTAGGGGCCCCGGGGAATGAGCAGTTCTTC	CASSLGAPGNEQFF
TRBV4-1	TRBD2	TRBJ2-1	-	TGCGCCAGCAGCCATACTAGCGGGGTGTACAATGAGCAGTTCTTC	CASSHTSGVYNEQFF
TRBV19	-	TRBJ2-4	-	TGTGCCAGTAGTACCGGAACAGTAGCCAAAAACATTCAGTACTTC	CASSTGTVAKNIQYF
TRBV5-1	TRBD1	TRBJ2-7	-	TGCGCCAGCAGCTTGGTCGGGACAGGGGGCAACTACGAGCAGTACTTC	CASSLVGTGGNYEQYF
TRBV19	TRBD1	TRBJ2-6	-	TGTGCCAGTAGATCGGGACAGTGGAGCTCTGGGGCCAACGTCCTGACTTTC	CASRSGQWSSGANVLTF
TRBV11-2	-	TRBJ1-5	-	TGTGCCAGCAGCTTAGAGCGCCATCAGCCCCAGCATTTT	CASSLERHQPQHF
TRBV29-1	-	TRBJ2-5	once	TGCAGCGTTGAGGGGGCTGGGGGAGAGACCCAGTACTTC	CSVEGAGGETQYF
TRBV19	TRBD2	TRBJ2-1	medium-sized	TGTGCCAGTAGTATAACTAGCGGGGGGTTCGATGAGCAGTTCTTC	CASSITSGGFDEQFF
TRBV6-5	TRBD1	TRBJ1-1	-	TGTGCCAGCAGGGACAGGGCATCCACTGAAGCTTTCTTT	CASRDRASTEAFF